These 3 T cell receptor beta chains originate from one sample sequenced in a study of response to subunit inactivated influenza vaccine. MiXCR was run by TCRdb on the RT-PCR reads, yielding one entry per CDR3 protein. Of roughly 700,000 distinct CDR3 sequences detected, 11% to 15% appear once; the ten largest clones hold 6.5% to 8.5%. The sample in question was PBMCs from blood, obtained around 14 days before vaccination. Every receptor here comes from a man in his forties or fifties who received an inactivated influenza vaccine.

The V gene is TRBV20-1, the J gene TRBJ2-7; TRBD2 might be the D (5 bases). In germline, CDR1 is DFQATT, CDR2 SNEGSKA (reference sequence). Trimming took 6 bases from V and 5 from J, leaving 23 bases between them. CDR3 length: 15 residues. Written as DNA, the CDR3 is TGCAGTGCCGGCCGTAGGTTGAGCGGTCCGAACGAGCAGTACTTC. Translating it yields CSAGRRLSGPNEQYF.

The gene calls are TRBV29-1 and TRBJ2-1; a possible D gene is TRBD2 (6 bases). Trimming removed 7 bases at V and 9 bases at J, with 19 bases between. This CDR3 has 13 amino acids. Germline CDR1 SQVTM, CDR2 ANQGSEA. This chain's CDR3 is CSGLTSLRSEQFF. The DNA for the CDR3 is TGCAGCGGTCTAACTAGCCTCCGGTCTGAGCAGTTCTTC.

This chain uses TRBV14 with TRBJ1-6; D possibly corresponds to TRBD1 (5 bases). Germline V gene data show CDR1 as SGHDN and CDR2 as FVKESK. The CDR3 is 17 amino acids. The V gene lost 4 bases and the J gene lost 8 bases, with 21 bases spanning the gap. Here the CDR3 reads CASSRGPAGFVDSPLHF. In DNA, the CDR3 is TGTGCCAGCAGCCGGGGCCCGGCAGGGTTTGTGGATTCACCCCTCCACTTT.